Presented here are 5 T cell receptor beta chains from one specimen sequenced in a study of shared clonotypes between healthy human individuals. The protocol was immunoSEQ multiplex PCR, while the TCRdb copy is restricted to in-frame clones and leaves out a portion. The table includes hundreds of thousands of clones, around 96% detected once. CD8 cells classed as naive were CD45RO-negative and positively selected for CCR7, excluding terminally differentiated effector memory CD45RA+ cells. Sequencing used naive CD8+ T cells sorted from blood. The receptors here all came from a woman in her thirties in good health.

This clone was seen just once. This chain links TRBV6-6 with TRBJ2-1; 10 bases align to TRBD2. Per the germline V gene, CDR1 is MNHNY and CDR2 is SVGAGI (reference sequence). J lost 2 bases, V lost 5 bases, and 0 bases had no gene match. The CDR3 runs to 14 residues. The CDR3 nucleotides are TGTGCCAGCAGTGGGACTAGCGCCTACAATGAGCAGTTCTTC. Translated: CASSGTSAYNEQFF.

This chain joins TRBV9 and TRBJ1-1, with no clear D. CDR3 length: 12 amino acids. CDR1 is SGDLS, CDR2 YYNGEE, per germline. Trimming stripped 4 bases from V and 3 bases from J, with 7 bases between. The CDR3 DNA follows: TGTGCCAGCAGCCCTCAGGACACTGAAGCTTTCTTT. Translated, it gives CASSPQDTEAFF.

V gene TRBV5-1 combines with J gene TRBJ2-7; possible D gene TRBD1, 5 bases. Germline CDR1 SGHRS, CDR2 YFSETQ. Trimming left V 0 bases short and J 6 bases short, with 16 bases between. The CDR3 runs to 15 residues. The CDR3 loop reads CASSLGRQGNGEQYF. The CDR3, as DNA: TGCGCCAGCAGCTTGGGGCGGCAGGGAAACGGCGAGCAGTACTTC.

The chain joins TRBV13 to TRBJ2-2; no definite D call. CDR1 is PRHDT, CDR2 FYEKMQ, per germline (reference sequence). The V end lost 3 bases, the J end lost 5 bases, and 7 bases lay between the germline ends. The CDR3 loop spans 13 amino acids. The CDR3 DNA sequence: TGTGCCAGCAGCTTTGTTCCAACCGGGGAGCTGTTTTTT. Encoded protein: CASSFVPTGELFF.

The table lists this clone with a few counts. This chain joins TRBV19 and TRBJ1-2; 7 nucleotides align to TRBD1. Unmatched junction bases numbered 4, after V lost 5 bases and J lost 4 bases. Germline assignment: CDR1 LNHDA and CDR2 SQIVND (reference sequence). CDR3 size: 13 residues. The CDR3 sequence: CASSSGQSYGYTF. DNA for the CDR3: TGTGCCAGTAGTTCGGGACAGAGCTATGGCTACACCTTC.